The 30 T cell receptor beta chains in this list originate from one sample, sequenced in a study of OX40 agonist ivuxolimab in advanced cancers. The data were produced by immunoSEQ multiplex PCR, yet TCRdb's version contains in-frame clones alone and is incomplete. The sample has 60,000 or so clones, approximately 86% seen once; the top ten hold over 0.7%. The sample was CD4+ or CD8+ T cells sorted from blood, taken in a trial of the OX40 agonist ivuxolimab. Receptors were obtained from an adult with an advanced solid tumor such as melanoma, head and neck, liver or kidney cancer.

This clone has just one count. V gene TRBV5-1 combines with J gene TRBJ1-2; TRBD1 aligns across 7 bases. This CDR3 comprises 16 residues. From germline, CDR1 is SGHRS and CDR2 YFSETQ. V lost 4 bases and J lost 3; bases outside the gene matches: 12. CDR3 DNA: TGCGCCAGCAGCGCGAGGACAGGTTGGACGGACTATGGCTACACCTTC. Amino acid sequence: CASSARTGWTDYGYTF.

The chain has TRBV5-1 and TRBJ2-4, with 8 bases lining up with TRBD1. Germline values: CDR1 SGHRS, CDR2 YFSETQ. The J segment lost 0 bases and the V segment lost 4 bases, leaving 9 bases of the junction unmatched. The CDR3 spans 17 residues. The chain's CDR3 is CASSLDRGGLAKNIQYF. The CDR3 DNA sequence: TGCGCCAGCAGCCTAGACAGGGGCGGGCTAGCCAAAAACATTCAGTACTTC.

The rearrangement joins TRBV2 to TRBJ2-1, with 9 positions matching TRBD1. The CDR3 extends over 15 amino acids. CDR1 is SNHLY and CDR2 is FYNNEI in the germline V gene. Trimming at V came to 7 bases and at J to 5 bases, leaving 9 bases not matched to a gene. The CDR3: CASIRDRADNNEQFF. The CDR3 DNA sequence: TGTGCCAGCATCCGGGACAGGGCGGATAACAATGAGCAGTTCTTC.

This clone was counted a single time. The rearrangement links TRBV5-1 to TRBJ2-7; 7 positions agree with TRBD2. This CDR3 is 14 amino acids long. V was clipped by 2 bases and J by 0 bases; unmatched bases: 2. The germline CDR1 and CDR2 sequences are SGHRS and YFSETQ. The CDR3 here is CASSLLAGSYEQYF. CDR3 sequence (DNA): TGCGCCAGCAGCTTATTAGCGGGCTCCTACGAGCAGTACTTC.

The gene calls are TRBV9 and TRBJ1-2, with D unclear. V lost 0 bases and J 6 bases, leaving 15 bases between the germline ends. The CDR3 runs to 15 residues. Germline-derived CDR1 and CDR2 are SGDLS and YYNGEE. CDR3 coding DNA: TGTGCCAGCAGCGTAGAAAGAACAGCTGGAAATGGCTACACCTTC. Its translation: CASSVERTAGNGYTF.

V is TRBV4-1 and J is TRBJ1-6; D not resolved. Trimming left V 9 bases short and J 6 bases short, with 15 bases between. The CDR3 sequence is 14 residues long. CDR1 and CDR2 from the germline V gene are MGHRA and YSYEKL. The CDR3 loop is CASKPRQGNSPLHF. DNA for the CDR3: TGCGCCAGTAAACCGAGACAAGGTAATTCACCCCTCCACTTT.

V gene TRBV4-1 combines with J gene TRBJ1-2; TRBD1 aligns across 10 bases. Germline values: CDR1 MGHRA, CDR2 YSYEKL. V was clipped by 6 bases and J by 4 bases; unmatched bases: 14. The CDR3 extends over 17 amino acids. CDR3 DNA: TGCGCCAGCAGTCAAAATGACCGGGACAGGGGAGTCTATGGCTACACCTTC. This encodes CASSQNDRDRGVYGYTF.

V usage is TRBV30 and J usage is TRBJ1-5, with a possible D match to TRBD1 (6 bases). The V and J ends lost 1 base and 6 bases respectively, with 10 bases between them. The CDR3 runs 13 residues. The germline gives CDR1 GTSNPN, CDR2 SVGIG (reference sequence). The CDR3 protein is CAWSDRVGQPQHF. DNA of the CDR3: TGTGCCTGGAGTGACAGGGTGGGTCAGCCCCAGCATTTT.

The V call is TRBV4-2, the J call TRBJ1-2; 7 nucleotides line up with TRBD1. Germline CDR1 and CDR2: LGHNA and YNFKEQ. J was trimmed by 8 bases and V by 2 bases; bases with no gene match: 17. The CDR3 has 17 residues. As DNA, the CDR3 is TGTGCCAGCAGCCAATTGGAGGGTGACAGGGTACTCGGAGGCTACACCTTC. Translated, it gives CASSQLEGDRVLGGYTF.

A few counts support this clone. The V gene is TRBV6-1, the J gene TRBJ2-2; D ambiguous. There are 12 residues in the CDR3. V dropped 3 bases and J dropped 4 bases, with 3 bases sitting between them. CDR1 MNHNS and CDR2 SASEGT come from the germline V gene. The CDR3 loop is CASSEVTGELFF. CDR3 bases: TGTGCCAGCAGTGAGGTCACCGGGGAGCTGTTTTTT.

The CDR3 DNA is TGTGCCAACCCGTCGACTGACAGGGGAAAAGAGACCCAGTACTTC. This sequence encodes CANPSTDRGKETQYF. This rearrangement joins TRBV27 to TRBJ2-5; 8 bases align to TRBD1. V was pared by 10 bases and J by 3 bases, with 13 bases of the junction left unmatched. The CDR3 length is 15 residues. CDR1 MNHEY and CDR2 SMNVEV come from the germline V gene (reference sequence).

The J gene is TRBJ2-3, the V gene TRBV2; the match to TRBD1 covers 8 bases. The CDR3 extends over 16 amino acids. With V trimmed by 5 bases and J by 5 bases, 12 bases remained unmatched. Germline assignment: CDR1 SNHLY and CDR2 FYNNEI. CDR3 bases: TGTGCCAGCAGTAACGTTGGGACAGGCAGAGGAGATACGCAGTATTTT. Its translation: CASSNVGTGRGDTQYF.

This chain joins TRBV5-8 and TRBJ2-7; D is possibly TRBD1 (5 bases). There are 15 residues in the CDR3. Germline CDR1 is SGHTS and CDR2 is YDEGEE. The V end lost 0 bases, the J end lost 0 bases, and 10 bases lay between the germline ends. In DNA form, the CDR3 reads TGTGCCAGCAGCTTGGGGCAGGGTCTCTCCTACGAGCAGTACTTC. Amino acids: CASSLGQGLSYEQYF.

In nucleotides, the CDR3 is TGTGCCAGCAGCGTAGGGGGGGTCAGTACAGATACGCAGTATTTT. Translated: CASSVGGVSTDTQYF. V gene TRBV9 combines with J gene TRBJ2-3; D may be TRBD2 (6 bases). The CDR3 sequence is 15 residues long. Germline V CDR1 and CDR2: SGDLS, YYNGEE. Trimming took off 0 bases at V and 3 bases at J, with 11 bases between the two ends.

The table lists this clone with a count of one. The sample carries other DNA sequences with the same CDR3. This chain uses TRBV6-5 with TRBJ1-4; 8 bases line up with TRBD1. The CDR3 spans 16 residues. V lost 2 bases, J lost 8 bases, and 10 bases stayed unmatched. Germline CDR1 reads MNHEY; CDR2 reads SVGAGI. The DNA for the CDR3 is TGTGCCAGCAGTTACGGGGCCGGAACAGGGGGAGAAAAACTGTTTTTT. Residues: CASSYGAGTGGEKLFF.

The gene calls are TRBV19 and TRBJ1-1, with 10 positions matching TRBD1. Germline V gene sequence: CDR1 LNHDA, CDR2 SQIVND (reference sequence). J gave up 12 bases and V 0 bases, and 10 bases lay outside the gene matches. This CDR3 has 15 residues. DNA of the CDR3: TGTGCCAGTAGTATAGAAAGGGGACAGGGGCGGATGACTTTCTTT. Protein product: CASSIERGQGRMTFF.

The chain has TRBV7-8 and TRBJ2-7, with 8 bases matching TRBD1. V was pared by 6 bases and J by 5 bases, with 6 bases of the junction left unmatched. This CDR3 spans 13 amino acids. CDR1 SGHVS and CDR2 FQNEAQ come from the germline V gene. CDR3 in amino acids: CASRRTGLDEQYF. The DNA for the CDR3 is TGTGCCAGCAGGAGGACAGGGTTGGACGAGCAGTACTTC.

On this clone: The sample holds other DNA sequences that translate to the same CDR3. The rearrangement links TRBV11-3 to TRBJ2-3; TRBD2 matches at 7 bases. Germline CDR1 SGHNT, CDR2 YENEEA. The CDR3 loop spans 13 amino acids. V shed 3 bases and J 3 bases; nucleotides not matched to a gene: 0. CDR3 sequence reads: CASSFSGTDTQYF. The CDR3 DNA is TGTGCCAGCAGCTTTAGCGGGACAGATACGCAGTATTTT.

The table lists this clone with a count of one. The chain has TRBV6-5 and TRBJ1-1; TRBD1 is a possible D gene (6 bases). There are 15 residues in the CDR3. The germline CDR1 and CDR2 sequences are MNHEY and SVGAGI. The V and J ends lost 7 bases and 4 bases respectively, with 19 bases between them. CDR3 nucleotide sequence: TGTGCCAGCATTTCCTTGGGGACAATGAGCACTGAAGCTTTCTTT. Residues: CASISLGTMSTEAFF.

The V call is TRBV29-1, the J call TRBJ2-5; 10 bases line up with TRBD2. Germline CDR1 SQVTM, CDR2 ANQGSEA. The CDR3 is 15 residues long. Trimming cost V 3 bases and J 5 bases; bases outside gene matches: 9. The chain's CDR3 is CSVDLAGGTGETQYF. CDR3 nucleotide sequence: TGCAGCGTTGATTTAGCGGGGGGAACAGGGGAGACCCAGTACTTC.

This clone was recorded a few times. The V and J genes are TRBV2 and TRBJ1-1; D remains ambiguous. The CDR3 sequence is 12 residues long. Trimming cost V 6 bases and J 1 base, with 6 bases left between them. CDR1 SNHLY and CDR2 FYNNEI come from the germline V gene. In DNA, the CDR3 is TGTGCCAGCAGCGAATGGAACACTGAAGCTTTCTTT. This sequence encodes CASSEWNTEAFF. Combining the CDR3 with reference TRBV2 and TRBJ1-1 gives the whole variable domain EPEVTQTPSHQVTQMGQEVILRCVPISNHLYFYWYRQILGQKVEFLVSFYNNEISEKSEIFDDQFSVERPDGSNFTLKIRSTKLEDSAMYFCASSEWNTEAFFGQGTRLTVV.

The chain recombines TRBV2 with TRBJ1-5; D not certain. CDR3 length: 20 residues. Trimming took 8 bases from V and 0 from J, leaving 29 bases between them. CDR1 is SNHLY, CDR2 FYNNEI, per germline. The CDR3 coding sequence is TGTGCCAGCGGAATCAGTCCGGACCCAGGTTGGGGTAATAGCAATCAGCCCCAGCATTTT. It is translated as CASGISPDPGWGNSNQPQHF.

The V call is TRBV11-2, the J call TRBJ2-5; TRBD2 agrees at 8 bases. After removal of 5 bases from V and 1 base from J, the junction contained 6 bases not matched to a gene. Germline CDR1 SGHAT, CDR2 FQNNGV. This CDR3 has 15 residues. The CDR3 sequence: CASSGGLGPQETQYF. In DNA form, the CDR3 reads TGTGCCAGCAGCGGGGGACTAGGTCCCCAAGAGACCCAGTACTTC.

This clone showed up just once. This chain uses TRBV28 with TRBJ2-1; D remains unclear. Trimming took off 7 bases at V and 0 bases at J, with 10 bases between the two ends. Germline CDR1 is MDHEN and CDR2 is SYDVKM. The CDR3 spans 14 residues. The CDR3 DNA follows: TGTGCCAGCAAACCGGAGAACTCCTACAATGAGCAGTTCTTC. It specifies CASKPENSYNEQFF.

The J gene is TRBJ2-7, the V gene TRBV2; D is possibly TRBD1 or TRBD2 (5 bases each). The CDR3 sequence is 13 residues long. Trimming stripped 6 bases from V and 5 bases from J, with 14 bases between. Germline V gene data show CDR1 as SNHLY and CDR2 as FYNNEI. For the CDR3, the DNA is TGTGCCAGCAGGGGGGACGGGGTGCACGAGCAGTACTTC. It encodes CASRGDGVHEQYF.

This chain uses TRBV29-1 with TRBJ1-2; D is unclear. The CDR3 loop spans 15 amino acids. Germline CDR1 and CDR2: SQVTM and ANQGSEA. V was shortened by 6 bases and J by 7 bases, with 24 bases between the two germline ends. CDR3 loop: CSVAAERLLGGGYTF. The DNA of the CDR3 is TGCAGCGTGGCCGCGGAACGGCTTCTCGGTGGTGGCTACACCTTC.

V is TRBV30 and J is TRBJ2-5; tentatively, D is TRBD2 (6 bases). Germline V gives CDR1 GTSNPN, CDR2 SVGIG (reference sequence). Trimming stripped 2 bases from V and 0 bases from J, with 13 bases between. The CDR3 is 15 amino acids. CDR3 in DNA: TGTGCCTGGAGTCTCTCTCTAGCGTACCAAGAGACCCAGTACTTC. Translated, it gives CAWSLSLAYQETQYF. The whole variable domain, remainder taken from reference TRBV30 and TRBJ2-5, is SQTIHQWPATLVQPVGSPLSLECTVEGTSNPNLYWYRQAAGRGLQLLFYSVGIGQISSEVPQNLSASRPQDRQFILSSKKLLLSDSGFYLCAWSLSLAYQETQYFGPGTRLLVL.

The chain carries TRBV5-6 and TRBJ2-3; unclear D gene. CDR3 length equals 14 residues. V lost 2 bases and J lost 2, with 9 bases in between. CDR1 and CDR2 (germline): SGHDT, YYEEEE. The DNA for the CDR3 is TGTGCCAGCAGCTTATACTTAGTCACAGATACGCAGTATTTT. Translation: CASSLYLVTDTQYF.

The chain uses TRBV7-9 and TRBJ1-3, with unresolved D. Per the germline V gene, CDR1 is SEHNR and CDR2 is FQNEAQ (reference sequence). The V end lost 3 bases, the J end lost 0 bases, and 3 bases lay between the germline ends. The CDR3 consists of 13 residues. The CDR3 sequence: CASSFGSGNTIYF. In DNA, the CDR3 is TGTGCCAGCAGCTTCGGCTCTGGAAACACCATATATTTT.

The V gene is TRBV30, the J gene TRBJ2-7, with D perhaps given as TRBD1 or TRBD2 (5 bases each). V was trimmed by 2 bases and J by 2 bases, leaving 7 bases between them. Looked up from germline, CDR1 is GTSNPN and CDR2 is SVGIG (reference sequence). CDR3 length: 12 residues. CDR3 bases: TGTGCCTGGAGTAGGGGAGCCTACGAGCAGTACTTC. Its protein is CAWSRGAYEQYF.